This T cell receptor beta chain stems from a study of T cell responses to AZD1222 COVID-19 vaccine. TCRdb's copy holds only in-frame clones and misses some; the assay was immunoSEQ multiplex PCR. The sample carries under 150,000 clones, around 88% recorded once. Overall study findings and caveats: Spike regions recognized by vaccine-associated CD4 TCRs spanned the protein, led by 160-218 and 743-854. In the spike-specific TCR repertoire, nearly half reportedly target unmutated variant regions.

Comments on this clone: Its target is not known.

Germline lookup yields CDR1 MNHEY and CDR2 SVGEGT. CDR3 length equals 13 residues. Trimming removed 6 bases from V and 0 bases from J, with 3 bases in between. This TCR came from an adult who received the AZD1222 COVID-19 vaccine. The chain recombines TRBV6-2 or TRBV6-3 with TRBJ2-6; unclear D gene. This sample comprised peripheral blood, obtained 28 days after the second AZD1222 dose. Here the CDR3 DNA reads TGTGCCAGCAGCGGCTCTGGGGCCAACGTCCTGACTTTC. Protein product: CASSGSGANVLTF.